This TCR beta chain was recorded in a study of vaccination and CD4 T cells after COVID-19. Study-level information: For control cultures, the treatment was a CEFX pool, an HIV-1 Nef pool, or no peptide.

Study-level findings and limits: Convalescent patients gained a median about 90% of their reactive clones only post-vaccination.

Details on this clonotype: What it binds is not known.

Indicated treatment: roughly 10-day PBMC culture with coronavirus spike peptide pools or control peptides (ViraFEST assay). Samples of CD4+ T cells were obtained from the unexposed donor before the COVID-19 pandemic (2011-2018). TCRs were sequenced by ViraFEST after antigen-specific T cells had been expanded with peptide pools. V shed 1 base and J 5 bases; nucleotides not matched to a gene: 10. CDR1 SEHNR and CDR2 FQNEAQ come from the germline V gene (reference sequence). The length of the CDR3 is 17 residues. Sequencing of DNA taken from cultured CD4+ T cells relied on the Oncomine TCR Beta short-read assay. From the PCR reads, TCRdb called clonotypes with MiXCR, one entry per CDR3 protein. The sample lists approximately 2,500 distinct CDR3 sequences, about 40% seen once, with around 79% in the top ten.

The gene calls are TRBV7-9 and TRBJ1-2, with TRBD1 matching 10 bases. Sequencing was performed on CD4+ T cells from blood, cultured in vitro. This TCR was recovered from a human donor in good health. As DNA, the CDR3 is TGTGCCAGCAGCTTAGTTGCGGGACAGGGGAACTCGTATGGCTACACCTTC. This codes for CASSLVAGQGNSYGYTF.